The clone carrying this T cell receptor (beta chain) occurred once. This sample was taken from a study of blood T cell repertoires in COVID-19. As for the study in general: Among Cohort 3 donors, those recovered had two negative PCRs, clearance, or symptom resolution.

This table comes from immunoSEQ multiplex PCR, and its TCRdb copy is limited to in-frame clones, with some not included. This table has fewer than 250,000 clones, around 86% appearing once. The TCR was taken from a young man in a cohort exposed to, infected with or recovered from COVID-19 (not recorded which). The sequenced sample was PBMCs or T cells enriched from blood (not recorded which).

The CDR3 protein is CASSLVLASVTDTQYF. The CDR3 DNA is TGTGCCAGCAGCTTAGTACTAGCATCTGTGACAGATACGCAGTATTTT. The J gene is TRBJ2-3, the V gene TRBV7-6; TRBD2 might be the D (6 bases). The CDR3 has 16 residues. Trimming removed 1 base at V and 3 bases at J, with 14 bases between. CDR1 and CDR2 (germline): SGHVS, FNYEAQ.